The rows below give T cell receptor beta chains drawn from one sample of a study of T-cell reconstitution after alpha-beta-depleted transplantation in children. Each CDR3 protein gets one entry after TCRdb re-called the PCR reads with MiXCR. The repertoire holds approximately 800,000 distinct CDR3 sequences, with roughly 15% as singletons. Sequenced here: PBMCs, mostly from graft donor cells, sampled 360 days after TCRalphabeta/CD19-depleted stem cell transplant. The origin of the receptors is a male patient younger than 18 who had a stem cell transplant for acute lymphoblastic leukemia, so the T cells may come from the graft donor. Each CDR3 is given with its conserved first and last residue. Only some rows state a clone size, as once, few, many or a class for expanded clones.

V gene: TRBV18; clone size: NA; CDR3 protein: CASSPRGRTGANEQYF
V gene: TRBV7-9; clone size: few; CDR3 protein: CASSLAPGLEAFF
V gene: TRBV5-1; clone size: many; CDR3 protein: CASSLTGTGQVAFF
V gene: TRBV5-8; clone size: few; CDR3 protein: CASSLDGGHTEAFF
V gene: TRBV5-1; clone size: NA; CDR3 protein: CASSVLTGEGNYGYTF
V gene: TRBV9; clone size: NA; CDR3 protein: CASSVETSGSYEQYF
V gene: TRBV2; clone size: NA; CDR3 protein: CASSYEVVNTEAFF
V gene: TRBV20-1; clone size: NA; CDR3 protein: CSARDQGGVPYNEQFF
V gene: TRBV25-1; clone size: many; CDR3 protein: CASSELDSPYGEQYF
V gene: TRBV20-1; clone size: NA; CDR3 protein: CSALDRGSLDTQYF
V gene: TRBV5-1; clone size: NA; CDR3 protein: CASSLSGTSVEYEQYF
V gene: TRBV6-1; clone size: NA; CDR3 protein: CASRPGSYNSPLHF
V gene: TRBV11-1; clone size: NA; CDR3 protein: CASSAGKWGGVTDTQYF
V gene: TRBV7-8; clone size: NA; CDR3 protein: CASSHDWGTVNTEAFF
V gene: TRBV27; clone size: NA; CDR3 protein: CASSFLRGLDTQYF
V gene: TRBV18; clone size: NA; CDR3 protein: CASSPDQAETQYF
V gene: TRBV7-9; clone size: NA; CDR3 protein: CASSQGQFYEQYF
V gene: TRBV29-1; clone size: few; CDR3 protein: CSLGGRYNEQFF
V gene: TRBV7-9; clone size: NA; CDR3 protein: CASSSDAFWGEQYF
V gene: TRBV2; clone size: NA; CDR3 protein: CASSEAGTSAYEQYF
V gene: TRBV15; clone size: NA; CDR3 protein: CATSRGLGSSNNEQFF
V gene: TRBV20-1; clone size: few; CDR3 protein: CSARRAGGWSVGEQYF